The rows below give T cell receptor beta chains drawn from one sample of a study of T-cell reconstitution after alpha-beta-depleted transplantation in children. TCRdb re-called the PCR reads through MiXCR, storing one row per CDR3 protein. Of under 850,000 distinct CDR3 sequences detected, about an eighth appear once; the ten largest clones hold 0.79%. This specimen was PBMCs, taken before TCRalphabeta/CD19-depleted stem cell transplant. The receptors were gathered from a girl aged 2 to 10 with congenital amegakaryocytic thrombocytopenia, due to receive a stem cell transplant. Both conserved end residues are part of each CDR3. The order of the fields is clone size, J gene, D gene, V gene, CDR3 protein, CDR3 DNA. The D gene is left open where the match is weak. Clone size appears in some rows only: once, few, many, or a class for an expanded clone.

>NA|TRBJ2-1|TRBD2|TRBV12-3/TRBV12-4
CASSIAGRVYNEQFF
TGTGCCAGCAGTATAGCGGGACGGGTGTACAATGAGCAGTTCTTC
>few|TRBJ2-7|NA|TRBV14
CASSQLGAYEQYF
TGTGCCAGCAGCCAGCTAGGCGCCTACGAGCAGTACTTC
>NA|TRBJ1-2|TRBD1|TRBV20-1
CSARFTDRGRHYGYTF
TGCAGTGCTAGATTTACTGACAGGGGGCGGCACTATGGCTACACCTTC
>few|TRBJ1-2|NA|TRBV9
CASSVEGRGREGGYTF
TGTGCCAGCAGCGTTGAGGGACGGGGGAGAGAAGGCGGCTACACCTTC
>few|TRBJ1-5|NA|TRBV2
CASSEPGGGGGQPQHF
TGTGCCAGCAGTGAGCCCGGGGGGGGTGGCGGTCAGCCCCAGCATTTT
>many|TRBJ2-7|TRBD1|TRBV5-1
CASSGTDRRGEQYF
TGCGCCAGCAGCGGAACGGACAGGAGAGGCGAGCAGTACTTC
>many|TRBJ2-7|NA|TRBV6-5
CASSYRSTYEQYF
TGTGCCAGCAGTTATCGGTCTACCTACGAGCAGTACTTC
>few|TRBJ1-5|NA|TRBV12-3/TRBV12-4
CASSLEMAGSQPQHF
TGTGCCAGCAGTTTAGAAATGGCCGGCAGCCAGCCCCAGCATTTT
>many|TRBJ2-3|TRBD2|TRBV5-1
CASRTGLAGASDTQYF
TGCGCCAGCAGAACCGGACTAGCGGGAGCGTCAGATACGCAGTATTTT
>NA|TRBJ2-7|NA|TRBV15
CATSRGLRSGDYEQYF
TGTGCCACCAGCAGAGGGTTGAGATCGGGGGACTACGAGCAGTACTTC
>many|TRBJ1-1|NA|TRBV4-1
CASSQDPGNTEAFF
TGCGCCAGCAGCCAAGATCCCGGGAACACTGAAGCTTTCTTT
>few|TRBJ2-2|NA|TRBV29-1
CSVAEGAVTGELFF
TGCAGCGTAGCTGAAGGCGCCGTCACCGGGGAGCTGTTTTTT
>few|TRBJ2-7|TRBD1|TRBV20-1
CSAVDRGPLEQYF
TGCAGTGCTGTAGACAGGGGGCCCCTGGAGCAGTACTTC
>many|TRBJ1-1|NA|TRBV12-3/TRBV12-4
CASSNTEVAFF
TGTGCCAGCAGCAACACTGAGGTGGCTTTCTTT
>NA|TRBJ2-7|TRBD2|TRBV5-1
CASRSKREMGYEQYF
TGCGCCAGCAGATCCAAGCGGGAGATGGGCTACGAGCAGTACTTC
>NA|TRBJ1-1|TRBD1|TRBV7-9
CASSLTGSSSEAFF
TGTGCCAGCAGCTTGACAGGGTCCTCGTCTGAAGCTTTCTTT